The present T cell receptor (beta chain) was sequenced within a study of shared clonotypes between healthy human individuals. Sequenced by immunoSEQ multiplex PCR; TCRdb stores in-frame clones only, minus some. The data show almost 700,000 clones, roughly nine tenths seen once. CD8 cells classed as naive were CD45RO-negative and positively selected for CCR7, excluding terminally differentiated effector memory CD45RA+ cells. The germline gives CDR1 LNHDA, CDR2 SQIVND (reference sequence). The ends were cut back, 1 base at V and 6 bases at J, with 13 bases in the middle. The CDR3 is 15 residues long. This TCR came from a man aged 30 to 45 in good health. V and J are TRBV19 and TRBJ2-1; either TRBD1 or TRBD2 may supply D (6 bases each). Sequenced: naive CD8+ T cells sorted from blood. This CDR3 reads CASSIGTGAPNEQFF. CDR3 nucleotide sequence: TGTGCCAGTAGTATAGGAACGGGGGCCCCCAATGAGCAGTTCTTC. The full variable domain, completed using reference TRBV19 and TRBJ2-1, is DGGITQSPKYLFRKEGQNVTLSCEQNLNHDAMYWYRQDPGQGLRLIYYSQIVNDFQKGDIAEGYSVSREKKESFPLTVTSAQKNPTAFYLCASSIGTGAPNEQFFGPGTRLTVL.